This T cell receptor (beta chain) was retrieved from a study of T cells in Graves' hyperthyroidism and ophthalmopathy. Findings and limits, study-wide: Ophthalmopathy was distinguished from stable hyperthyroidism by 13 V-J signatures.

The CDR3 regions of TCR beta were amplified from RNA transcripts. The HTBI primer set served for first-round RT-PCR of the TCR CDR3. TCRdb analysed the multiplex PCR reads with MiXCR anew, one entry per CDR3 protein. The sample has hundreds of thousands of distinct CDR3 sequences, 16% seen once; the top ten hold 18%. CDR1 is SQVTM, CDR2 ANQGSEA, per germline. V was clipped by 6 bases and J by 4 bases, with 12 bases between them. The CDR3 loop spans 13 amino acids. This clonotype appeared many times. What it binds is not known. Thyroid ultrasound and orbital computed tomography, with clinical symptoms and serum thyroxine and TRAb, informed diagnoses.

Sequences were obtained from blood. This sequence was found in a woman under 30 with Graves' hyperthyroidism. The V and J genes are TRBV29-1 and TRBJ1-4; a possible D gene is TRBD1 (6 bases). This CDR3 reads CSVLTGSNEKLFF. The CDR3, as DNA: TGCAGCGTCCTAACAGGGAGTAATGAAAAACTGTTTTTT.